The 22 T cell receptor beta chains below all came from one sample that was sequenced in a study of Graves' ophthalmopathy and Graves' hyperthyroidism listed by TCRdb under 2018. Sequenced on an Illumina HiSeq 2000. For repertoire sequencing, TCR beta CDR3 regions were amplified from RNA transcripts. The first round of RT-PCR was done with HTBI primers and the Qiagen OneStep RT-PCR kit, and was followed by a second round of multiplex PCR, then size selection and purification. The public reads were reprocessed in TCRdb via fastp at Q25 and MiXCR, keeping in-frame beta chains. Each entry merges the rows of one CDR3 protein and shows their most common DNA and genes. Within this sample are tens of thousands of distinct CDR3 sequences, with over 40% of them counted one time only. The biggest ten clones account for around 20% of the sample. Material: peripheral blood. The receptors here all came from an adult man with Graves' ophthalmopathy.

A note on this clonotype: Given the absence of the conserved phenylalanine or tryptophan at the CDR3 end, a read error is likely. The rearrangement joins TRBV5-4 to TRBJ1-2, with D maybe TRBD1 (6 bases). The CDR3 has 14 residues. Germline CDR1 SGHNT, CDR2 YYREEE (reference sequence). Here the CDR3 DNA reads TGTGCCAGCAGCTTGGACAGGGCCAACTGTGGCTACACCATC. It is translated as CASSLDRANCGYTI.

V gene TRBV20-1 combines with J gene TRBJ2-1; TRBD1 matches 9 bases. The CDR3 spans 14 residues. Germline assignment: CDR1 DFQATT and CDR2 SNEGSKA (reference sequence). Unmatched junction bases numbered 4, after V lost 3 bases and J lost 4 bases. Here the CDR3 reads CSARRGQGYNEQFF. The CDR3 DNA reads TGCAGTGCTAGGCGGGGACAGGGATACAATGAGCAGTTCTTC.

V usage is TRBV3-1 and J usage is TRBJ1-4; D may be TRBD1 (5 bases). CDR3 length: 14 amino acids. From germline, CDR1 is LGHDT and CDR2 YNNKEL (reference sequence). V shed 1 base and J shed 7 bases, with 10 bases lying between them. DNA of the CDR3: TGTGCCAGCAGCCAAGGGGGCGGACGTGAAAAACTGTTTTTT. Encoded protein: CASSQGGGREKLFF.

This sequence joins TRBV7-9 and TRBJ2-2, with D possibly TRBD2 on 6 matching bases. V dropped 5 bases and J dropped 6 bases, with 7 bases sitting between them. The CDR3 consists of 12 residues. Germline V gene lookup returns CDR1 SEHNR and CDR2 FQNEAQ (reference sequence). The CDR3 loop is CASSAGSGELFF. CDR3 sequence (DNA): TGTGCCAGCAGCGCGGGGTCCGGGGAGCTGTTTTTT.

A remark on this clonotype: A junction end diverges from the germline sequence, so it may reflect a read error. The rearrangement links TRBV7-7 to TRBJ2-7, with D unresolved. The germline gives CDR1 SSHAT, CDR2 FNYEAQ (reference sequence). The CDR3 totals 13 residues. In nucleotides, the CDR3 is TGTGCTAGCAGCTTTAGGGAATCCTACGAGCAGTACTTC. Amino acids: CASSFRESYEQYF.

In this sample, this clonotype turned up many times. The chain combines TRBV7-3 with TRBJ2-5; 9 bases are a match to TRBD1. Germline V lookup: CDR1 SGHTA, CDR2 FQGTGA. The CDR3 is 16 residues long. V shed 4 bases and J 4 bases; nucleotides not matched to a gene: 10. CDR3: CASSSRTGTGRETQYF. CDR3 DNA: TGTGCCAGCAGCTCCAGAACCGGGACAGGGAGAGAGACCCAGTACTTC.

About this clonotype itself: The missing conserved phenylalanine or tryptophan at the end of this CDR3 makes a read error likely. The rearrangement uses TRBV10-2 and TRBJ2-5, with no clear D. Germline assignment: CDR1 WSHSY and CDR2 SAAADI. Trimming left V 6 bases short and J 5 bases short, with 10 bases between. The CDR3 runs 12 residues. Here the CDR3 reads CASRFGRETQYL. The CDR3 DNA reads TGCGCCAGCAGGTTCGGGCGGGAGACCCAGTACCTC.

In regard to this clonotype: The germline gene is not matched at one end of the junction; a read error may be the cause. The chain couples TRBV5-1 to TRBJ1-4, with D perhaps matching TRBD1 (5 bases). Germline CDR1 reads SGHRS; CDR2 reads YFSETQ. The CDR3 runs to 14 residues. CDR3 DNA sequence: TGCGCCAGCAGATCCCGCGGGGGGAATGAAAAACTGCTTTTT. Amino acid sequence: CASRSRGGNEKLLF.

This clonotype was detected many times. The rearrangement joins TRBV5-1 to TRBJ2-5; 9 bases match TRBD1. After removal of 5 bases from V and 7 bases from J, the junction contained 9 bases not matched to a gene. This CDR3 has 14 residues. The germline CDR1 and CDR2 sequences are SGHRS and YFSETQ. CDR3 nucleotides: TGCGCCAGCAGTCCTAGACAGGGGGAGGGGACCCAGTACTTC. Protein sequence: CASSPRQGEGTQYF.

The sample holds many counts of this clonotype. The chain links TRBV3-1 to TRBJ2-5, with D perhaps matching TRBD2 (6 bases). V lost 1 base to trimming and J lost 10 bases, with 16 bases between them. Per the germline V gene, CDR1 is LGHDT and CDR2 is YNNKEL (reference sequence). This CDR3 is built from 14 residues. Here the CDR3 reads CASSQGGVLGYQYF. The CDR3 DNA follows: TGTGCCAGCAGCCAAGGGGGGGTTTTGGGATACCAGTACTTC.

On this clonotype itself: At one boundary the junction diverges from the germline segment, which might be a read error. This chain uses TRBV10-3 with TRBJ2-1; TRBD2 might be the D (7 bases). The CDR3 length is 15 residues. Germline-derived CDR1 and CDR2 are ENHRY and SYGVKD. CDR3 in amino acids: CASGDSGGSYNERFF. The CDR3 nucleotides are TGTGCCAGCGGTGACTCGGGGGGCTCCTACAATGAGCGGTTCTTC.

This clonotype turned up a few times. The chain recombines TRBV27 with TRBJ2-3; D ambiguous. In germline, CDR1 is MNHEY, CDR2 SMNVEV (reference sequence). This CDR3 contains 17 residues. V was shortened by 3 bases and J by 3 bases, with 19 bases between the two germline ends. In nucleotides, the CDR3 is TGTGCCAGCAGTTTCGTGGAGCCCGATGGCCAAACAGATACGCAGTATTTT. Protein sequence: CASSFVEPDGQTDTQYF.

This sequence joins TRBV7-9 and TRBJ2-2; tentatively, D is TRBD1 (6 bases). Trimming took 1 base from V and 5 from J, leaving 11 bases between them. Germline lookup yields CDR1 SEHNR and CDR2 FQNEAQ (reference sequence). The CDR3 is made up of 15 amino acids. CDR3 coding DNA: TGTGCCAGCAGCTTAGACCAGGGGAGAACCGGGGAGCTGTTTTTT. It encodes CASSLDQGRTGELFF.

This chain links TRBV5-6 with TRBJ2-5; possibly TRBD2 for D (5 bases). Trimming cost V 1 base and J 7 bases, with 11 bases left between them. The CDR3 runs to 13 residues. CDR1 SGHDT and CDR2 YYEEEE come from the germline V gene. For the CDR3, the DNA is TGTGCCAGCAGCTTGCGCAGGACTCGGACCCAGTACTTC. Translating gives CASSLRRTRTQYF.

This clonotype appeared many times. The chain couples TRBV20-1 to TRBJ2-2; 10 bases match TRBD2. The CDR3 loop spans 18 amino acids. Germline V gene lookup returns CDR1 DFQATT and CDR2 SNEGSKA (reference sequence). With V trimmed by 2 bases and J by 1 base, 10 bases remained unmatched. The CDR3 loop is CSARRVLAGALNTGELFF. Written as DNA, the CDR3 is TGCAGTGCTAGACGCGTTCTAGCGGGGGCCCTGAACACCGGGGAGCTGTTTTTT.

In this sample, this clonotype turned up many times. This chain links TRBV7-2 with TRBJ2-1, with D tentatively TRBD2 (6 bases). Germline loops: CDR1 SGHTA, CDR2 FQGNSA. This CDR3 region has 17 residues. Trimming left V 3 bases short and J 0 bases short, with 15 bases between. CDR3 sequence reads: CASSLEGASFSYNEQFF. The CDR3, as DNA: TGTGCCAGCAGCTTGGAGGGAGCGTCCTTCTCCTACAATGAGCAGTTCTTC.

The V and J genes are TRBV19 and TRBJ2-7, with D possibly matching TRBD1 (5 bases). The germline V and J ends were trimmed by 5 bases and 2 bases, with 13 bases remaining between them. Germline loops: CDR1 LNHDA, CDR2 SQIVND (reference sequence). This CDR3 region has 14 residues. DNA for the CDR3: TGTGCCAGTAGTCTCCAGGACATTGCCTACGAGCAGTACTTC. Amino acid sequence: CASSLQDIAYEQYF.

The chain has TRBV7-6 and TRBJ1-5; D gene unclear. This CDR3 is built from 15 residues. From germline, CDR1 is SGHVS and CDR2 FNYEAQ. Trimming pared 1 base from V and 4 bases from J, leaving 11 bases between. CDR3 region: CASSLVPDSNQPQHF. As DNA, the CDR3 is TGTGCCAGCAGCTTAGTACCAGATAGTAATCAGCCCCAGCATTTT.

The sample holds many counts of this clonotype. The CDR3 protein is CASSGSSGLAKNIQYF. The CDR3 DNA reads TGTGCCAGTAGTGGGTCGAGCGGATTAGCCAAAAACATTCAGTACTTC. The V call is TRBV19, the J call TRBJ2-4, with D possibly matching TRBD2 (5 bases). This CDR3 spans 16 amino acids. V was shortened by 5 bases and J by 0 bases, with 14 bases between the two germline ends. Germline V gives CDR1 LNHDA, CDR2 SQIVND (reference sequence).

The chain joins TRBV19 to TRBJ1-1; D possibly corresponds to TRBD1 (5 bases). Germline CDR1 and CDR2: LNHDA and SQIVND (reference sequence). The ends were cut back, 7 bases at V and 11 bases at J, with 20 bases in the middle. The CDR3 covers 13 residues. The CDR3 loop is CASTLGTGLGAFF. Written as DNA, the CDR3 is TGTGCCAGTACCCTTGGGACGGGTTTGGGGGCTTTCTTT. The full variable domain, in which reference TRBV19 and TRBJ1-1 provide the parts outside the CDR3, is DGGITQSPKYLFRKEGQNVTLSCEQNLNHDAMYWYRQDPGQGLRLIYYSQIVNDFQKGDIAEGYSVSREKKESFPLTVTSAQKNPTAFYLCASTLGTGLGAFFGQGTRLTVV.

This clonotype was seen many times. The gene calls are TRBV6-5 and TRBJ2-7; the D gene is possibly TRBD1 (6 bases). This CDR3 comprises 15 residues. Germline-derived CDR1 and CDR2 are MNHEY and SVGAGI. Trimming pared 5 bases from V and 0 bases from J, leaving 14 bases between. The CDR3: CASSDRTGNSYEQYF. The DNA for the CDR3 is TGTGCCAGCAGTGACAGAACAGGGAACTCCTACGAGCAGTACTTC.

Ten or more counts support this clonotype. The V call is TRBV5-6, the J call TRBJ2-5; tentatively, D is TRBD2 (7 bases). The CDR3 sequence is 16 residues long. The V gene lost 1 base and the J gene lost 5 bases, with 18 bases spanning the gap. CDR1 is SGHDT, CDR2 YYEEEE, per germline. The CDR3 sequence is CASSLYRGAGGETQYF. The CDR3 coding sequence is TGTGCCAGCAGCTTGTACCGGGGGGCCGGAGGGGAGACCCAGTACTTC. Full variable domain (outside the CDR3, taken from reference TRBV5-6 and TRBJ2-5): DAGVTQSPTHLIKTRGQQVTLRCSPKSGHDTVSWYQQALGQGPQFIFQYYEEEERQRGNFPDRFSGHQFPNYSSELNVNALLLGDSALYLCASSLYRGAGGETQYFGPGTRLLVL.